This TCR beta chain stems from a study of human T cells and chemical hapten exposure. Overall study context: Alopecia areata, totalis or universalis was found in mostly female patients.

TCRdb analysed the RACE reads with MiXCR anew, one entry per CDR3 protein. The sample shows 62,000 or so distinct CDR3 sequences, 10% to 11% of them seen only once. This CDR3 region has 15 residues. Per germline, CDR1 KGHSH and CDR2 LQKENI. After removal of 2 bases from V and 8 bases from J, the junction contained 9 bases not matched to a gene. Time point reported: pre-sensitization, week 0. Described treatment: therapeutic diphenylcyclopropenone sensitization with weekly scalp DPC. Worth noting for this clonotype: The antigen remains undetermined.

Overall study results and limits: Compared with pre-sensitization or healthy control sets, expanded TCRs clustered more.

The clonotype comes from a woman aged 50 to 65 with alopecia areata. Some clones in this sample may be carry-over from other donors' samples. The starting material was whole blood, obtained in connection with sensitization to the hapten diphenylcyclopropenone (DPC). The chain recombines TRBV18 with TRBJ1-2, with 9 bases matching TRBD1. CDR3 sequence (DNA): TGTGCCAGCTCACCAGAGCGAGGACAGGGGATGGGCTACACCTTC. Translated, it gives CASSPERGQGMGYTF.